The clone carrying this TCR beta chain was seen a few times. The repertoire was sequenced with immunoSEQ multiplex PCR; TCRdb's copy has only in-frame clones and lacks some. The table lists approximately 43,000 clones, over 80% of them singletons. The time point is: blood 4 weeks post-SBRT, at nephrectomy. Treatment denoted: 15 Gy SBRT to primary tumor, nephrectomy 4 weeks later. Nephrectomy followed 15 Gy stereotactic body radiation by 4 weeks. V was pared by 2 bases and J by 8 bases, with 9 bases between. The germline V gene has CDR1 GTSNPN and CDR2 SVGIG (reference sequence). The CDR3 totals 11 residues. The data stem from a study of radiation and T cells in renal cell carcinoma.

This sequence joins TRBV30 and TRBJ1-1; D perhaps matches TRBD1 (5 bases). The sequence came from a woman in her 70s with renal cell carcinoma. The sequences come from blood, collected from a patient whose treatment included radiotherapy and nephrectomy. CDR3: CAWSLTAEAFF. CDR3 coding DNA: TGTGCCTGGAGTTTGACAGCCGAAGCTTTCTTT.